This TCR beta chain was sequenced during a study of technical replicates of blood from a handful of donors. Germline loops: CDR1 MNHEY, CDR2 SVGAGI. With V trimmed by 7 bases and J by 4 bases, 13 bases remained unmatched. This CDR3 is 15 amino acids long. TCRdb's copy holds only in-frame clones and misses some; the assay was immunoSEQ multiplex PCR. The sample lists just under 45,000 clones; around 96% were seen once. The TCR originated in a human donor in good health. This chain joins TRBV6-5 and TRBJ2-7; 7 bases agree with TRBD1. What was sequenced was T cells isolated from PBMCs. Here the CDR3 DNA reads TGTGCCAGCACCACTCCACAGGGGCCTAGATACGAGCAGTACTTC. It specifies CASTTPQGPRYEQYF.